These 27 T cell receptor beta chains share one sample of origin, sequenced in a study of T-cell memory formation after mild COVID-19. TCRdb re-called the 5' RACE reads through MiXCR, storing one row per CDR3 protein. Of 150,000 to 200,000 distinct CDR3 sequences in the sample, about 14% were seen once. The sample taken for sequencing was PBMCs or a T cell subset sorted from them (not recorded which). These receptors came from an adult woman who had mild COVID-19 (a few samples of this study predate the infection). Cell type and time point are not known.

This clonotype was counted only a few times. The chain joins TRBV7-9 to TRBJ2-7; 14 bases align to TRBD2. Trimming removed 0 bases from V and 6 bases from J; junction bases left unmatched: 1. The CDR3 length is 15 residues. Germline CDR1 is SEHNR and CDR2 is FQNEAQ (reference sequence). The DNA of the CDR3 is TGTGCCAGCAGCTTAGCCGGGACTAGCGGGAGCGAGCAGTACTTC. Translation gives CASSLAGTSGSEQYF.

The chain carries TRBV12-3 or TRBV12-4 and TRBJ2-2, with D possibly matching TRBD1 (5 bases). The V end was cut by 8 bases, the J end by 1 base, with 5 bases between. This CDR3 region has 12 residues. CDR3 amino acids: CASQGNTGELFF. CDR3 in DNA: TGTGCCAGCCAGGGGAACACCGGGGAGCTGTTTTTT.

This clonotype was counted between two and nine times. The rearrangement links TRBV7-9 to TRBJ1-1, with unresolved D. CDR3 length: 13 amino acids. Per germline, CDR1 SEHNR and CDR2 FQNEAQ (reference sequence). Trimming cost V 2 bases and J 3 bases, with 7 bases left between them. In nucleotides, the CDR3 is TGTGCCAGCAGCTTACAGGAGTACACTGAAGCTTTCTTT. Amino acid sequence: CASSLQEYTEAFF.

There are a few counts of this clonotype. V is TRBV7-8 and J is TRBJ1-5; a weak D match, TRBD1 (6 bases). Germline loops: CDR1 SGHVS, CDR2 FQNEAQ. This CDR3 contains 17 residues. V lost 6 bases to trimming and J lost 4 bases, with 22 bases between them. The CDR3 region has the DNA TGTGCCAGCAGTCAGACAGGTGCGGCCATTGAGAATCAGCCCCAGCATTTT. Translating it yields CASSQTGAAIENQPQHF.

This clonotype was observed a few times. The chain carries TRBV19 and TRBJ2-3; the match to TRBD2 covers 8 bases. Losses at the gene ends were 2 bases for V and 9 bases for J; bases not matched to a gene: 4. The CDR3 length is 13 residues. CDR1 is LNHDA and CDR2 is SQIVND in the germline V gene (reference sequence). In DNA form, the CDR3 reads TGTGCCAGTAGTATAAGCGGGAGTAACACGCAGTATTTT. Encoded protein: CASSISGSNTQYF.

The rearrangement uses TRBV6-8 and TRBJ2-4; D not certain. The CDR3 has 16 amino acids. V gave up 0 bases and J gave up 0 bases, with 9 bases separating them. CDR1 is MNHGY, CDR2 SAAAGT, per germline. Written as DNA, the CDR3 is TGTGCCAGCAGTTACTCGAAGGTAGTAGCCAAAAACATTCAGTACTTC. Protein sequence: CASSYSKVVAKNIQYF.

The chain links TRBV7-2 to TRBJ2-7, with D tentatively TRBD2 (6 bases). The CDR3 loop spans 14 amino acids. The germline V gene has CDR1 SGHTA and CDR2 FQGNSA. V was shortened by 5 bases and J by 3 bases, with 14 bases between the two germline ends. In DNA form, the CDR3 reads TGTGCCAGCAGCCCCCCGGGGGATCGCTACGAGCAGTACTTC. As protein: CASSPPGDRYEQYF.

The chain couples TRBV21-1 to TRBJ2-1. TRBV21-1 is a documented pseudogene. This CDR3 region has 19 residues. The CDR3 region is CASSKDSDSGVVEGNEQFF. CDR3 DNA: TGTGCCAGCAGCAAAGACTCAGATTCTGGGGTGGTGGAAGGAAATGAGCAGTTCTTC.

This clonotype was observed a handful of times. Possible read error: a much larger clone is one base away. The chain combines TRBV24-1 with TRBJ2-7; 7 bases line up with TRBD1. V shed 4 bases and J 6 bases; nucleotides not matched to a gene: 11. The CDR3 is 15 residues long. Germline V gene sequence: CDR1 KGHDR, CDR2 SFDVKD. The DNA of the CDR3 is TGTGCCACCAGTGACCCTTTGACAGGGAACCGCGAGCAGTACTTC. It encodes CATSDPLTGNREQYF.

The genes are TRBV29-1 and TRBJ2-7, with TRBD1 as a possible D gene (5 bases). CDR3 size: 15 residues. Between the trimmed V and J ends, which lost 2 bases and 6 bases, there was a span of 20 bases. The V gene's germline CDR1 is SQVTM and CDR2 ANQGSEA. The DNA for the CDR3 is TGCAGCGTTGAAAAGGGATCAGCAGGGTCTGGCGAGCAGTACTTC. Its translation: CSVEKGSAGSGEQYF.

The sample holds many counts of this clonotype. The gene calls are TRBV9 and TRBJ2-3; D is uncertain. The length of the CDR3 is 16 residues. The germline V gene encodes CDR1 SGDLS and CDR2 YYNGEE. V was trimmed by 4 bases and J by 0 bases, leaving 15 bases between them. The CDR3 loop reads CASSLTTYSSTDTQYF. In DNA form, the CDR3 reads TGTGCCAGCAGCCTTACGACCTATTCTAGCACAGATACGCAGTATTTT.

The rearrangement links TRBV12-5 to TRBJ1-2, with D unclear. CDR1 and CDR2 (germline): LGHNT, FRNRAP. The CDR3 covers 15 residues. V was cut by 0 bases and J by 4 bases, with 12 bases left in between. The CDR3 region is CASGLVFLLGYGYTF. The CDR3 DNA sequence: TGTGCTAGTGGTTTGGTCTTCCTGCTAGGCTATGGCTACACCTTC.

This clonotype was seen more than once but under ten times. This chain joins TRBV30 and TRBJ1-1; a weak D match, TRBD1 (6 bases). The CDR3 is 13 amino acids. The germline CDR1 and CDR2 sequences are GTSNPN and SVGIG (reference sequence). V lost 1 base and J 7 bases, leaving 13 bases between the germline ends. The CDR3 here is CAWSEHWTDEAFF. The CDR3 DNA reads TGTGCCTGGAGTGAGCATTGGACAGATGAAGCTTTCTTT.

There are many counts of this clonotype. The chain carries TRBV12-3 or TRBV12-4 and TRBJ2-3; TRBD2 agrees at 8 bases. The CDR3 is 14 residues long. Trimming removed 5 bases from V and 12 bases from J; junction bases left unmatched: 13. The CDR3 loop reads CASSPGGDLAAQYF. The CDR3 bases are TGTGCCAGCAGTCCCGGGGGGGATCTAGCGGCACAGTATTTT.

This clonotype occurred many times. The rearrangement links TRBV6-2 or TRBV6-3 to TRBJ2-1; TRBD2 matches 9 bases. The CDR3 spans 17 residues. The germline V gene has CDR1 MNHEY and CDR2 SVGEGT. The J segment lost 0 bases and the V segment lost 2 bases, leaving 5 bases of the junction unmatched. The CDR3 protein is CASSYEDSGSSYNEQFF. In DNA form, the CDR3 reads TGTGCCAGCAGTTACGAGGATAGCGGGAGCTCCTACAATGAGCAGTTCTTC.

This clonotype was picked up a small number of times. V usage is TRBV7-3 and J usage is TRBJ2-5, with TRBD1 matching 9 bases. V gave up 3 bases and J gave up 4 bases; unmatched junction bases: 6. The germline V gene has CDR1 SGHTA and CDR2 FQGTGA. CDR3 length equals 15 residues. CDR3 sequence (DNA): TGTGCCAGCAGCTTTGGGACAGGGTCCGGAGAGACCCAGTACTTC. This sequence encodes CASSFGTGSGETQYF.

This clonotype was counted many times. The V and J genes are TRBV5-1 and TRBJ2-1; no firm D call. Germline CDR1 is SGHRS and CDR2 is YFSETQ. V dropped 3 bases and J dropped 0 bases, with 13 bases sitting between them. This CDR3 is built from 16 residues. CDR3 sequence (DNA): TGCGCCAGCAGCTACCGGAGTGGAGTCTCCTACAATGAGCAGTTCTTC. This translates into CASSYRSGVSYNEQFF.

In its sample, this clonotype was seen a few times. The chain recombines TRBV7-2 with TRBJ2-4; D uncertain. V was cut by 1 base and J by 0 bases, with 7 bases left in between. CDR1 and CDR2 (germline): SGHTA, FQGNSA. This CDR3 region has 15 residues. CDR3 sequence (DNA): TGTGCCAGCAGCTTAGTGTACCTAGCCAAAAACATTCAGTACTTC. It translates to CASSLVYLAKNIQYF.

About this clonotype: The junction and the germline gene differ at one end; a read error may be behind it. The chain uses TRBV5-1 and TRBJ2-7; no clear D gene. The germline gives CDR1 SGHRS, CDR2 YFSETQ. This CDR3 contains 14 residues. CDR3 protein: CTSSLWTPPGEQYF. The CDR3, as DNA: TGCACCAGCAGCTTATGGACGCCACCCGGGGAGCAGTACTTC.

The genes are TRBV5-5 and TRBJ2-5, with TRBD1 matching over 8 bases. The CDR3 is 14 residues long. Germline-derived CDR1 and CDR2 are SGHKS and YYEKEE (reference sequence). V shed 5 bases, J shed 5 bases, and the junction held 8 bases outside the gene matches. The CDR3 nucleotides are TGTGCCAGCAGTCGACAGGGGAATTTGGAGACCCAGTACTTC. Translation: CASSRQGNLETQYF.

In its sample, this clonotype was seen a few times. The CDR3 sequence is CASSVSVSGRGYNEQFF. The CDR3 region has the DNA TGTGCCAGCAGCGTATCGGTTAGCGGGAGGGGCTACAATGAGCAGTTCTTC. The chain couples TRBV9 to TRBJ2-1; 11 bases match TRBD2. CDR3 length: 17 residues. Germline-derived CDR1 and CDR2 are SGDLS and YYNGEE. The V segment lost 1 base and the J segment 3 bases; nucleotides outside the gene matches: 6.

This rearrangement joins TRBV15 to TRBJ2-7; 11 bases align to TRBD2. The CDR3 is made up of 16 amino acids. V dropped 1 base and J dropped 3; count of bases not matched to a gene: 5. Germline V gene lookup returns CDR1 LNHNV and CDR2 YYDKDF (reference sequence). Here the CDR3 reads CATSRAGTSGFYEQYF. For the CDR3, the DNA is TGTGCCACCAGCAGAGCTGGGACTAGCGGATTCTACGAGCAGTACTTC.

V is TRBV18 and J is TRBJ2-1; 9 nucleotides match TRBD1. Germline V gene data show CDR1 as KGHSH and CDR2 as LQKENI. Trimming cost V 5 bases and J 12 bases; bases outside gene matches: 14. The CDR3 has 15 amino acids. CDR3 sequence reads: CASSAGTGTLQAQFF. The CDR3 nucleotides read TGTGCCAGCTCAGCCGGGACAGGGACCCTACAGGCGCAGTTCTTC.

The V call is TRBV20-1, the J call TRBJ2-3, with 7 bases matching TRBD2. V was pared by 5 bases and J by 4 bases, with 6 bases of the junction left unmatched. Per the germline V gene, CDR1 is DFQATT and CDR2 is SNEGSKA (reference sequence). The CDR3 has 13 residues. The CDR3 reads CSALTGGADTQYF. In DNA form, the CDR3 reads TGCAGTGCTCTTACGGGAGGCGCAGATACGCAGTATTTT.

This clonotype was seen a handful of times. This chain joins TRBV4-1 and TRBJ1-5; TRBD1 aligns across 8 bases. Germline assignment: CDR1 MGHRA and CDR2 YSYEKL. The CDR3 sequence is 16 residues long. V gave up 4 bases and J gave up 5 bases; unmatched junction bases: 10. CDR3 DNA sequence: TGCGCCAGCAGCCCCCTAGTTGCAGGGGGCGATCAGCCCCAGCATTTT. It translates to CASSPLVAGGDQPQHF.

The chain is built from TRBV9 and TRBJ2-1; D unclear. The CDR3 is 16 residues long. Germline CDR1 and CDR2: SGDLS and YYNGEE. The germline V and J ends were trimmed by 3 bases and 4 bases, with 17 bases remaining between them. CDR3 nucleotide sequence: TGTGCCAGCAGCGCGAGTAGGGCAGTGGGGTACAATGAGCAGTTCTTC. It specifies CASSASRAVGYNEQFF.

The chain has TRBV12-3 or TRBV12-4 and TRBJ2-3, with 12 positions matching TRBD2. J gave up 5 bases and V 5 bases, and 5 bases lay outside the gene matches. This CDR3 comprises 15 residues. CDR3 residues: CASSRLAGVGDTQYF. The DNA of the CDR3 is TGTGCCAGCAGTCGACTAGCGGGAGTGGGAGATACGCAGTATTTT.